Listed here are 20 T cell receptor beta chains from one sample, sequenced in a study of T cell changes during pregnancy in multiple sclerosis. The assay was immunoSEQ multiplex PCR, and TCRdb's table has in-frame clones only and misses some. The sample has 20,000 to 25,000 clones, approximately 89% seen once. Sequences were derived from CD4+ T cells from peripheral blood mononuclear cells, sampled in the third trimester of pregnancy. Receptor source: a female donor with multiple sclerosis, enrolled in a pregnancy study.

In DNA, the CDR3 is TGCGCCAGCAGCGTACAGGGTCCCCGCACAGATACGCAGTATTTT. Translated, it gives CASSVQGPRTDTQYF. The chain carries TRBV5-1 and TRBJ2-3, with D possibly matching TRBD1 (6 bases). The CDR3 length is 15 residues. V shed 4 bases and J shed 1 base, with 13 bases lying between them. Germline CDR1 reads SGHRS; CDR2 reads YFSETQ.

The rearrangement uses TRBV6-5 and TRBJ2-7; D might be TRBD1 (5 bases). Germline CDR1 MNHEY, CDR2 SVGAGI. CDR3 size: 13 residues. Trimming pared 4 bases from V and 7 bases from J, leaving 14 bases between. CDR3 coding DNA: TGTGCCAGCAGTTGGGTCAGGGCCTCGGAGCAGTACTTC. It translates to CASSWVRASEQYF.

This clone was observed a single time. The chain combines TRBV27 with TRBJ2-2, with D uncertain. Germline V lookup: CDR1 MNHEY, CDR2 SMNVEV (reference sequence). Trimming removed 11 bases at V and 2 bases at J, with 12 bases between. The CDR3 is made up of 13 amino acids. CDR3 bases: TGTGCCGCCAGACAACCCAACACCGGGGAGCTGTTTTTT. It specifies CAARQPNTGELFF.

The V and J genes are TRBV6-5 and TRBJ1-4, with TRBD1 as a possible D gene (5 bases). Germline-derived CDR1 and CDR2 are MNHEY and SVGAGI. CDR3 length equals 13 residues. Trimming removed 2 bases at V and 10 bases at J, with 11 bases between. Here the CDR3 reads CASSYREGTKLFF. The DNA for the CDR3 is TGTGCCAGCAGTTACAGGGAGGGGACAAAACTGTTTTTT.

V is TRBV7-3 and J is TRBJ1-6; weak D call: TRBD1 (5 bases). CDR3 size: 15 residues. V lost 1 base and J 8 bases, leaving 12 bases between the germline ends. The germline gives CDR1 SGHTA, CDR2 FQGTGA. The CDR3 reads CASSLIGGGDSPLHF. DNA of the CDR3: TGTGCCAGCAGCTTAATCGGGGGAGGGGATTCACCCCTCCACTTT.

The genes are TRBV7-2 and TRBJ2-1; 16 bases fit TRBD2. This CDR3 contains 16 residues. J gave up 15 bases and V 5 bases, and 13 bases lay outside the gene matches. Germline CDR1 is SGHTA and CDR2 is FQGNSA. The CDR3 DNA is TGTGCCAGCAGCCTGGGGACTAGCGGGGGGGTAAATAATCGGTTCTTC. Its translation is CASSLGTSGGVNNRFF. The whole variable domain, remainder taken from reference TRBV7-2 and TRBJ2-1, is GAGVSQSPSNKVTEKGKDVELRCDPISGHTALYWYRQSLGQGLEFLIYFQGNSAPDKSGLPSDRFSAERTGGSVSTLTIQRTQQEDSAVYLCASSLGTSGGVNNRFFGPGTRLTVL.

This clone has just one count. Other DNA sequences from this sample encode an identical CDR3 as well. The J gene is TRBJ1-5, the V gene TRBV7-2; D remains ambiguous. CDR1 is SGHTA and CDR2 is FQGNSA in the germline V gene. The CDR3 runs 13 residues. The V and J ends lost 2 bases and 5 bases respectively, with 7 bases between them. This CDR3 reads CASSLRGDQPQHF. The CDR3 region has the DNA TGTGCCAGCAGCTTACGGGGAGATCAGCCCCAGCATTTT.

As to this clone: The junction differs from germline at one of its ends, possibly a read error. This chain joins TRBV30 and TRBJ1-1; D is perhaps TRBD1 (6 bases). CDR1 is GTSNPN, CDR2 SVGIG, per germline (reference sequence). The CDR3 covers 15 residues. Here the CDR3 reads CAWRLLGRGNSEAFF. The CDR3 region has the DNA TGTGCCTGGAGACTGTTGGGGAGGGGGAACTCTGAAGCTTTCTTT. Full variable domain (missing parts from reference TRBV30 and TRBJ1-1): SQTIHQWPATLVQPVGSPLSLECTVEGTSNPNLYWYRQAAGRGLQLLFYSVGIGQISSEVPQNLSASRPQDRQFILSSKKLLLSDSGFYLCAWRLLGRGNSEAFFGQGTRLTVV.

This clone showed up just once. V is TRBV7-9 and J is TRBJ1-5, with unresolved D. From germline, CDR1 is SEHNR and CDR2 FQNEAQ (reference sequence). There are 15 residues in the CDR3. With 5 bases removed from V and 3 bases from J, the gap between germline ends came to 14 bases. CDR3 coding DNA: TGTGCCAGCAGCCTTCAGTGCAGGTACAATCAGCCCCAGCATTTT. Amino acids: CASSLQCRYNQPQHF.

J is TRBJ1-2 and V is TRBV6-1; no firm D call. The germline gives CDR1 MNHNS, CDR2 SASEGT. This CDR3 is built from 12 residues. V lost 6 bases and J lost 5, with 10 bases in between. The CDR3 is CASSLNEYGYTF. As DNA, the CDR3 is TGTGCCAGCAGCCTAAATGAGTATGGCTACACCTTC.

This clone has a single count. The V gene is TRBV30, the J gene TRBJ1-6, with D perhaps TRBD1 (6 bases). Germline V lookup: CDR1 GTSNPN, CDR2 SVGIG (reference sequence). V was shortened by 3 bases and J by 9 bases, with 12 bases between the two germline ends. This CDR3 spans 13 amino acids. The CDR3 nucleotides are TGTGCCTGGAGCCAGGGGAATGGTTCACCCCTCCACTTT. Translating gives CAWSQGNGSPLHF.

The chain couples TRBV7-2 to TRBJ1-5, with 7 bases aligning to TRBD1. Trimming took 6 bases from V and 2 from J; bases not matched to a gene: 7. Looked up from germline, CDR1 is SGHTA and CDR2 is FQGNSA. This CDR3 region has 15 residues. CDR3: CASSHWGTGNQPQHF. The DNA for the CDR3 is TGTGCCAGCAGTCACTGGGGGACAGGCAATCAGCCCCAGCATTTT.

The CDR3 loop is CASRKRGSSYNEQFF. CDR3 bases: TGTGCCAGCAGGAAGCGGGGATCCTCCTACAATGAGCAGTTCTTC. The chain recombines TRBV5-6 with TRBJ2-1; 7 bases align to TRBD2. There are 15 residues in the CDR3. V lost 5 bases and J lost 0; bases outside the gene matches: 5. Germline values: CDR1 SGHDT, CDR2 YYEEEE.

This chain connects TRBV5-6 to TRBJ2-2; possible D gene TRBD1, 5 bases. The V end lost 1 base, the J end lost 4 bases, and 8 bases lay between the germline ends. The CDR3 is 14 amino acids. Germline-derived CDR1 and CDR2 are SGHDT and YYEEEE. CDR3 sequence (DNA): TGTGCCAGCAGCTTGCATCAGGGCACCGGGGAGCTGTTTTTT. It translates to CASSLHQGTGELFF.

The chain is built from TRBV7-8 and TRBJ1-5, with D perhaps TRBD1 (6 bases). Germline V CDR1 and CDR2: SGHVS, FQNEAQ. The CDR3 length is 14 residues. Trimming pared 4 bases from V and 7 bases from J, leaving 14 bases between. CDR3 sequence (DNA): TGTGCCAGCAGCTGGGGCGGGGGCTGGCAGCCCCAGCATTTT. This encodes CASSWGGGWQPQHF.

This chain joins TRBV13 and TRBJ2-2, with TRBD1 matching 7 bases. This CDR3 region has 17 residues. From germline, CDR1 is PRHDT and CDR2 FYEKMQ (reference sequence). V shed 5 bases and J 7 bases; nucleotides not matched to a gene: 16. This chain's CDR3 is CASSLKPQTGSGGELFF. For the CDR3, the DNA is TGTGCCAGCAGCCTAAAGCCACAGACAGGGAGTGGCGGGGAGCTGTTTTTT.

The chain employs TRBV27 and TRBJ1-1; TRBD1 aligns across 8 bases. Germline CDR1 reads MNHEY; CDR2 reads SMNVEV (reference sequence). This CDR3 is built from 13 residues. V shed 9 bases and J 2 bases; nucleotides not matched to a gene: 5. CDR3: CASVDRGNTEAFF. The DNA of the CDR3 is TGTGCCAGTGTAGACAGGGGCAACACTGAAGCTTTCTTT.

V gene TRBV28 combines with J gene TRBJ1-4; D remains ambiguous. The CDR3 runs 13 residues. The germline V gene encodes CDR1 MDHEN and CDR2 SYDVKM. The germline V and J ends were trimmed by 9 bases and 0 bases, with 8 bases remaining between them. CDR3 coding DNA: TGTGCCAGTACTATTGCAACTAATGAAAAACTGTTTTTT. The encoded protein is CASTIATNEKLFF.

The J gene is TRBJ2-3, the V gene TRBV2; D perhaps matches TRBD2 (6 bases). CDR3 length equals 12 residues. The germline gives CDR1 SNHLY, CDR2 FYNNEI. The V and J ends lost 7 bases and 5 bases respectively, with 10 bases between them. The CDR3 DNA sequence: TGTGCCAGCATGCGGGAAGGAGATACGCAGTATTTT. This codes for CASMREGDTQYF.

The rearrangement joins TRBV7-4 to TRBJ1-5; TRBD1 matches at 8 bases. Looked up from germline, CDR1 is SGHVT and CDR2 is SQSDAQ. The J segment lost 6 bases and the V segment lost 5 bases, leaving 18 bases of the junction unmatched. CDR3 length: 18 residues. The CDR3 loop is CASSPVVQGVRLAQPQHF. The CDR3 DNA follows: TGTGCCAGCAGCCCAGTGGTACAGGGGGTTAGGTTGGCTCAGCCCCAGCATTTT.